This record looks at one T cell receptor beta chain sequence and its context. Looked up from germline, CDR1 is KGHSH and CDR2 is LQKENI. The CDR3 is 14 residues long. Trimming pared 3 bases from V and 6 bases from J, leaving 11 bases between. The data were obtained in a study of T cells in Graves' hyperthyroidism and ophthalmopathy. Amplified TCR beta CDR3 regions derived from RNA transcripts. The HTBI primer set was used in a first-round RT-PCR of the TCR CDR3. TCRdb re-derived calls from the multiplex PCR reads in MiXCR, one entry per CDR3 protein. The table records under 400,000 distinct CDR3 sequences, 15% to 20% of them present only once.

The rearrangement links TRBV18 to TRBJ2-2; tentatively, D is TRBD2 (6 bases). The sequence was obtained from a woman in her 50s with Graves' hyperthyroidism. The sample was blood. CDR3 amino acids: CASSPTSGAGELFF. The CDR3 nucleotides read TGTGCCAGCTCACCCACGTCGGGGGCCGGGGAGCTGTTTTTT.